This T cell receptor beta chain was sequenced during a study of blood T cell repertoires in COVID-19. The repertoire was sequenced with immunoSEQ multiplex PCR; TCRdb's copy has only in-frame clones and lacks some. The data show roughly 260,000 clones, roughly 87% seen once. The V and J ends lost 1 base and 9 bases respectively, with 13 bases between them. The CDR3 runs 15 residues. Germline-derived CDR1 and CDR2 are SGHTA and FQGTGA. The genes are TRBV7-3 and TRBJ1-6, with a possible D match to TRBD1 (5 bases). Material: PBMCs or T cells enriched from blood (not recorded which). This receptor was identified in a woman in her twenties or thirties with acute COVID-19. The DNA for the CDR3 is TGTGCCAGCAGCTTAAGAGGGCAGGGAGGTTCACCCCTCCACTTT. It specifies CASSLRGQGGSPLHF.